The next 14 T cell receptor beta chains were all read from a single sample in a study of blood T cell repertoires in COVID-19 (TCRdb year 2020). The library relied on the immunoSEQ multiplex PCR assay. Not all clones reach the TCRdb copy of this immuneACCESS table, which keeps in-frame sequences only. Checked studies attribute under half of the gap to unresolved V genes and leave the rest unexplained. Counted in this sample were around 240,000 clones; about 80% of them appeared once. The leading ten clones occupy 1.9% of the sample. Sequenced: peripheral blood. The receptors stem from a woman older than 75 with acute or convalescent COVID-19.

In DNA, the CDR3 is TGCGCCAGCAGCCAGGGGACTATGACTGAGCAGTTCTTC. Translating gives CASSQGTMTEQFF. The J gene is TRBJ2-1, the V gene TRBV4-3, with 7 nucleotides matching TRBD2. CDR1 is LGHNA and CDR2 is YSLEER in the germline V gene. V trimming: 3 bases; J trimming: 9 bases; junction bases outside the gene matches: 5. The CDR3 is 13 amino acids.

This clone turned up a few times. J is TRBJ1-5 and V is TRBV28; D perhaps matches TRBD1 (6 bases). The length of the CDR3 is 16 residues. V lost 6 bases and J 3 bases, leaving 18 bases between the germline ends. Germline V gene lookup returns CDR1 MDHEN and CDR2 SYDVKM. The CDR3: CASRAAWGGHNQPQHF. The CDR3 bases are TGTGCCAGCAGGGCGGCTTGGGGGGGCCACAATCAGCCCCAGCATTTT.

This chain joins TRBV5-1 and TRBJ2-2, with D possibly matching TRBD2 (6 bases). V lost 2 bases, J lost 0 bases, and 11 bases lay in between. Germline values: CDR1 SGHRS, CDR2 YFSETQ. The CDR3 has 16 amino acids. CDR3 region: CASSLVGGANTGELFF. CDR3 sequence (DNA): TGCGCCAGCAGCTTAGTAGGCGGGGCGAACACCGGGGAGCTGTTTTTT.

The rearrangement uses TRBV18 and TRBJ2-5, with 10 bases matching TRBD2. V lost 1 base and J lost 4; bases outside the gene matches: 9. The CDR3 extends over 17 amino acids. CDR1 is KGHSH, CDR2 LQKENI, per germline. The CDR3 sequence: CASSPLGASGSSETQYF. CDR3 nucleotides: TGTGCCAGCTCACCACTGGGGGCTAGCGGGAGTTCAGAGACCCAGTACTTC.

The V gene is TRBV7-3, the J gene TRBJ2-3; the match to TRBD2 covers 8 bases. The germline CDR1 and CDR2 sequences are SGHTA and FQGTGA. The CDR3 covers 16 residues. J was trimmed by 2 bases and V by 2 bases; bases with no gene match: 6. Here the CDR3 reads CASSLFPRGDTDTQYF. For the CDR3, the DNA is TGTGCCAGCAGCTTATTTCCGCGGGGGGACACAGATACGCAGTATTTT.

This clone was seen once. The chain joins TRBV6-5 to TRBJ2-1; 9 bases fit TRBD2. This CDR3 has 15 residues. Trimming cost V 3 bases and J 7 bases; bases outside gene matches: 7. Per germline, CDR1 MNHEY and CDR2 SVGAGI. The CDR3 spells CASSYGLAGRNEQFF. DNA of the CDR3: TGTGCCAGCAGTTATGGGCTAGCGGGACGTAATGAGCAGTTCTTC.

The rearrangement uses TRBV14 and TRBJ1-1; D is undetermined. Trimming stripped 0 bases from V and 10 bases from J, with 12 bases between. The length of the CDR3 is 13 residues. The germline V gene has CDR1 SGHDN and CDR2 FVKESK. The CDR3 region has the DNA TGTGCCAGCAGCCAAGATTTAGCTTCAGCAGCTTTCTTT. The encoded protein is CASSQDLASAAFF.

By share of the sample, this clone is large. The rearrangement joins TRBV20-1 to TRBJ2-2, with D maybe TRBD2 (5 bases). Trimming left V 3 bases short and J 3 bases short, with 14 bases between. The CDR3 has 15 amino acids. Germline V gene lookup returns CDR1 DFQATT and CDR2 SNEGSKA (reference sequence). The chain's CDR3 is CSASNGVTYTGELFF. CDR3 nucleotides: TGCAGTGCTAGTAACGGGGTGACGTACACCGGGGAGCTGTTTTTT.

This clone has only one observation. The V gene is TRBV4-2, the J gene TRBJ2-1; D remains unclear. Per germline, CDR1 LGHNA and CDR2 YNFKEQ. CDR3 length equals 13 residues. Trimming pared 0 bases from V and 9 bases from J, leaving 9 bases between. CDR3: CASSQDPALEQFF. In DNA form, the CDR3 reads TGTGCCAGCAGCCAAGATCCAGCGCTTGAGCAGTTCTTC.

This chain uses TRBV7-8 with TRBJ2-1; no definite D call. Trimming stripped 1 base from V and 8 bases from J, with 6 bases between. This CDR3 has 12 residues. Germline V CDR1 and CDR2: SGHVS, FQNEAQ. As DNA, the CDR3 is TGTGCCAGCAGCTTAGATTCCTATGAGCAGTTCTTC. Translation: CASSLDSYEQFF.

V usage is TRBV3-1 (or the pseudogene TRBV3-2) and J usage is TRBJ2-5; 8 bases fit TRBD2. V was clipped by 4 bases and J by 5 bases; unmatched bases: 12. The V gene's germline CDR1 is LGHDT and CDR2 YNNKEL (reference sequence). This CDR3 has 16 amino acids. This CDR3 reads CASSRGSGRAWETQYF. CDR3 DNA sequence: TGTGCCAGCAGCCGAGGATCCGGGAGGGCCTGGGAGACCCAGTACTTC.

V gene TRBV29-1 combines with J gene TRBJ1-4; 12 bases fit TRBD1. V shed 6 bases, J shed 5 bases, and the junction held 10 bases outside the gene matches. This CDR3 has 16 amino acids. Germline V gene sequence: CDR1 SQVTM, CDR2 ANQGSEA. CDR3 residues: CSVRDRGRRGNEKLFF. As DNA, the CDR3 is TGCAGCGTACGGGACAGGGGGCGAAGGGGAAATGAAAAACTGTTTTTT.

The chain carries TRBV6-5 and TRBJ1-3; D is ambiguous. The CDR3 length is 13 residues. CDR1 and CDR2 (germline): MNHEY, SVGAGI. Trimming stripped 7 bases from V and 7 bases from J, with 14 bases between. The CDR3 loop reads CASMGRAGNTIYF. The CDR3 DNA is TGTGCCAGCATGGGGAGGGCCGGGAACACCATATATTTT.

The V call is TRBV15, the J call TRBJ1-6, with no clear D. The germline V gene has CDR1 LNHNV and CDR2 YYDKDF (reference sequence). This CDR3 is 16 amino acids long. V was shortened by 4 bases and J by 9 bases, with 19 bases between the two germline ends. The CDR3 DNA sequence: TGTGCCACCAGCACCAAAAGGAGTGGTAATCGTTCACCCCTCCACTTT. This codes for CATSTKRSGNRSPLHF.